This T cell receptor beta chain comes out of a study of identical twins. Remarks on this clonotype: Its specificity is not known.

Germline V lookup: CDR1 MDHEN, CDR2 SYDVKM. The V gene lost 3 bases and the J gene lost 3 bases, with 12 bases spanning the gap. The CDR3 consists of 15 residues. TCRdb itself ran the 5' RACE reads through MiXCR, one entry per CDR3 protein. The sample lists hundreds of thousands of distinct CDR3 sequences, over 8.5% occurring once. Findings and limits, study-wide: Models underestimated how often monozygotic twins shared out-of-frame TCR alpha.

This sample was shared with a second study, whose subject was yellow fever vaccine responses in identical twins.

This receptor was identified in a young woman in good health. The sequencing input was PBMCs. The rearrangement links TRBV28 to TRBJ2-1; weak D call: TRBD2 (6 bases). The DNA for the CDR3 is TGTGCCAGCAGTTTTGCGGCGGGGCTCTACAATGAGCAGTTCTTC. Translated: CASSFAAGLYNEQFF.